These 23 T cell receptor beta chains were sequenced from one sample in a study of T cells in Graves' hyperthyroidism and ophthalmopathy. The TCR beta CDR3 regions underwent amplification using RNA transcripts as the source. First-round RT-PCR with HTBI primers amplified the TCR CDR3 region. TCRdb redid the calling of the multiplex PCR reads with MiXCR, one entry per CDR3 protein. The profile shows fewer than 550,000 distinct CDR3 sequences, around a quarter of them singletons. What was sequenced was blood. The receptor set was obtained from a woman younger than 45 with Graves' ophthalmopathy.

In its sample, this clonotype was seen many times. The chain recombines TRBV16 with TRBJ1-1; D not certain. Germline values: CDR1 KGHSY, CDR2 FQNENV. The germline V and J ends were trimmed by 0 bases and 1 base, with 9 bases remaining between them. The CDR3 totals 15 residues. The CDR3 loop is CASSQSTDSNTEAFF. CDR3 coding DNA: TGTGCCAGCAGCCAATCGACGGATTCGAACACTGAAGCTTTCTTT. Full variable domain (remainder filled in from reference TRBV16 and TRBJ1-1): GEEVAQTPKHLVRGEGQKAKLYCAPIKGHSYVFWYQQVLKNEFKFLISFQNENVFDETGMPKERFSAKCLPNSPCSLEIQATKLEDSAVYFCASSQSTDSNTEAFFGQGTRLTVV.

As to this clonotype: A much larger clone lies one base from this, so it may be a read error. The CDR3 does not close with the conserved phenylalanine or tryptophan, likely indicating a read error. CDR3 nucleotide sequence: TGTGCCAGCAGCTCGTCGAACACCGGGGAGCTGTTTTTG. Amino acid sequence: CASSSSNTGELFL. The rearrangement joins TRBV7-3 to TRBJ2-2; D gene ambiguous. The CDR3 covers 13 residues. V lost 4 bases and J lost 0, with 3 bases in between. The germline V gene has CDR1 SGHTA and CDR2 FQGTGA.

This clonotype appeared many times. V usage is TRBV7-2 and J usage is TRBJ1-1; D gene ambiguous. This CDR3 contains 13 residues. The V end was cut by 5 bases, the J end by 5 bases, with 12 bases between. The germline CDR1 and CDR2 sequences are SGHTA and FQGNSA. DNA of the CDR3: TGTGCCAGCAGCGCGTCGGTTGGGACTGAAGCTTTCTTT. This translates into CASSASVGTEAFF.

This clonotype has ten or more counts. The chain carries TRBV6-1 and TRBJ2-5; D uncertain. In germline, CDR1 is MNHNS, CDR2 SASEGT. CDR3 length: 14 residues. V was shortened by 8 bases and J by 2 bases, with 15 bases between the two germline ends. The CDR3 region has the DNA TGTGCCAGCGCAGAAAGGCGGCCACAAGAGACCCAGTACTTC. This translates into CASAERRPQETQYF.

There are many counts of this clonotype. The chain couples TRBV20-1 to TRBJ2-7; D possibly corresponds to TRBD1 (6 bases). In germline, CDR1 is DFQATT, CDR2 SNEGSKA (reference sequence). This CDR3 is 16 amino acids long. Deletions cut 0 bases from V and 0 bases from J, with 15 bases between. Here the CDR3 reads CSARDITGHYSYEQYF. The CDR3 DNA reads TGCAGTGCTAGAGATATAACAGGGCATTACTCCTACGAGCAGTACTTC.

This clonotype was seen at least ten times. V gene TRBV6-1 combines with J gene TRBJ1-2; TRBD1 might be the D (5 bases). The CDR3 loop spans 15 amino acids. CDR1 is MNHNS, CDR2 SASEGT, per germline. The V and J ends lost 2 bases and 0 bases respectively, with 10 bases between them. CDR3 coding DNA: TGTGCCAGCAGTGAATTCACAGGACCTAACTATGGCTACACCTTC. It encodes CASSEFTGPNYGYTF.

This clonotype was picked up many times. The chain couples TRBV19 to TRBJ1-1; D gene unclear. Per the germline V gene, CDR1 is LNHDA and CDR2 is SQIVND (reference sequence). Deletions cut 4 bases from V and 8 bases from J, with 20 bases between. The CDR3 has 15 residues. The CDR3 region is CASSKATATGSEAFF. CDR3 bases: TGTGCCAGTAGTAAGGCCACAGCAACGGGTTCCGAAGCTTTCTTT.

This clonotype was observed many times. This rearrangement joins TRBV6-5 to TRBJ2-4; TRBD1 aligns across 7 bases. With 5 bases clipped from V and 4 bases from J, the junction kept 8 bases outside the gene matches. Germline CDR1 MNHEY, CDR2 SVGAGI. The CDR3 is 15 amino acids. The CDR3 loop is CASSPDRDRKNIQYF. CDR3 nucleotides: TGTGCCAGCAGTCCCGACAGGGATCGAAAAAACATTCAGTACTTC.

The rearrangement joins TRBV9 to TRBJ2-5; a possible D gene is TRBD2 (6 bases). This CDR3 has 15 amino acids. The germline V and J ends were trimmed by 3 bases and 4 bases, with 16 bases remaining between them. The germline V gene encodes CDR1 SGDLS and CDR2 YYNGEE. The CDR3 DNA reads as TGTGCCAGCAGCGCCCTTATGGGGGGTGTAGAGACCCAGTACTTC. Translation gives CASSALMGGVETQYF.

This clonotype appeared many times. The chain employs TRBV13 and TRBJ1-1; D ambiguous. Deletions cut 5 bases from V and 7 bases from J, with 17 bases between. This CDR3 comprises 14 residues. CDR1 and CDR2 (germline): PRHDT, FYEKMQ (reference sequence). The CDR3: CASSEAIVGYEAFF. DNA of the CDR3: TGTGCCAGCAGCGAGGCCATAGTAGGCTATGAAGCTTTCTTT.

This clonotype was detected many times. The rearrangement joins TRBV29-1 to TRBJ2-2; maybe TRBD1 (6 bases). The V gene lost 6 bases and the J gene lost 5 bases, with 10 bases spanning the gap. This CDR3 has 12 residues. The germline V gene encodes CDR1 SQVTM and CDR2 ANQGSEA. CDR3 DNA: TGCAGCGTCGTACAGGGAACCGGGGAGCTGTTTTTT. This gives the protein CSVVQGTGELFF.

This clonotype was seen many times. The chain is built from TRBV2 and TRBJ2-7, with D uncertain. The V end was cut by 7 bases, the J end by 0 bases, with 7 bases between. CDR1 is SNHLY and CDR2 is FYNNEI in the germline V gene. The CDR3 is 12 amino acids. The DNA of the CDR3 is TGTGCCAGCATTGCAGACTCCTACGAGCAGTACTTC. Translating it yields CASIADSYEQYF.

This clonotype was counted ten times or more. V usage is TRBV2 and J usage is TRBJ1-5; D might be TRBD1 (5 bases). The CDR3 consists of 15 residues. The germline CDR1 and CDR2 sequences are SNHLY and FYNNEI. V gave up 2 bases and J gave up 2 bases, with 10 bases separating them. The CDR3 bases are TGTGCCAGCAGTGAACTTGGGGCAGGCAATCAGCCCCAGCATTTT. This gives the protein CASSELGAGNQPQHF.

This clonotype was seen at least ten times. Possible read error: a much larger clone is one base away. The CDR3 loop is CATDRLTEAFF. CDR3 sequence (DNA): TGTGCCACCGATCGTTTGACTGAAGCTTTCTTT. The chain is built from TRBV6-2 or TRBV6-3 and TRBJ1-1; D is unresolved. Germline CDR1 and CDR2: MNHEY and SVGEGT. Trimming took off 10 bases at V and 5 bases at J, with 11 bases between the two ends. The CDR3 has 11 residues.

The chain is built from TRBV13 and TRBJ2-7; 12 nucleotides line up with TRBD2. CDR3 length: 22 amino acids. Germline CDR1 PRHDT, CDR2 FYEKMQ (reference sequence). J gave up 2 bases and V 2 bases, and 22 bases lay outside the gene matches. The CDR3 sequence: CASSLSLVVPGLAGKRPYEQYF. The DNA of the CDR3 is TGTGCCAGCAGCTTAAGCCTGGTCGTACCGGGACTAGCGGGTAAACGGCCCTACGAGCAGTACTTC.

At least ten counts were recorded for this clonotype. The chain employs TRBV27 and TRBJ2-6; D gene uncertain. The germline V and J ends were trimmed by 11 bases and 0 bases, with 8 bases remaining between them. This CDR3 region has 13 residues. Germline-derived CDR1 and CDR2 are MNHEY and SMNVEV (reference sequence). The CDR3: CASQSSGANVLTF. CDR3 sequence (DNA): TGTGCCTCCCAAAGCTCTGGGGCCAACGTCCTGACTTTC.

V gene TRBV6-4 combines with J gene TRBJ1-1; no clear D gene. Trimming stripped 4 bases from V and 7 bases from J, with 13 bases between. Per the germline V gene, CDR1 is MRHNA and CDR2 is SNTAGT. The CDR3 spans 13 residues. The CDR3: CASSATQGNEAFF. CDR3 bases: TGTGCCAGCAGTGCGACCCAAGGGAATGAAGCTTTCTTT.

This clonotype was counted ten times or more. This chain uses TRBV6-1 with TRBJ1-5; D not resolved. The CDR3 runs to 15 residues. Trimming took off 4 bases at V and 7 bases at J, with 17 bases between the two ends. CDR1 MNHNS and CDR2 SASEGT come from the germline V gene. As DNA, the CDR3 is TGTGCCAGCAGTGGGTCGTCGGGAAGTAACCAGCCCCAGCATTTT. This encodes CASSGSSGSNQPQHF.

This chain's CDR3 is CASSFQQGAETQYF. The CDR3 nucleotides are TGTGCCAGCAGCTTTCAACAGGGAGCAGAGACCCAGTACTTC. The V call is TRBV5-8, the J call TRBJ2-5, with D maybe TRBD1 (6 bases). The CDR3 covers 14 residues. V lost 2 bases, J lost 4 bases, and 12 bases lay in between. The germline V gene encodes CDR1 SGHTS and CDR2 YDEGEE. The variable domain in full, with the rest retrieved from reference TRBV5-8 and TRBJ2-5, is EAGVTQSPTHLIKTRGQQATLRCSPISGHTSVYWYQQALGLGLQFLLWYDEGEERNRGNFPPRFSGRQFPNYSSELNVNALELEDSALYLCASSFQQGAETQYFGPGTRLLVL.

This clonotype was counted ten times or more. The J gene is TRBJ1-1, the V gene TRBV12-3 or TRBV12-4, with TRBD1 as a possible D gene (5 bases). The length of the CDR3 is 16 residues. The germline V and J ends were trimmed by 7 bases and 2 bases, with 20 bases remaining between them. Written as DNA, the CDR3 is TGTGCCAGCACCCCACGGACATACAATAAAAACACTGAAGCTTTCTTT. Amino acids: CASTPRTYNKNTEAFF.

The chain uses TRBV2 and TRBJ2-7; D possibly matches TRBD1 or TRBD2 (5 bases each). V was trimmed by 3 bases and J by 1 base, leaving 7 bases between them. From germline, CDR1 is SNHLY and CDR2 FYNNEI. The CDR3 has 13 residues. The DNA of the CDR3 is TGTGCCAGCAGTGACGGGGCGTCCTACGAGCAGTACTTC. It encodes CASSDGASYEQYF. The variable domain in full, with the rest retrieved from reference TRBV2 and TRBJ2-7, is EPEVTQTPSHQVTQMGQEVILRCVPISNHLYFYWYRQILGQKVEFLVSFYNNEISEKSEIFDDQFSVERPDGSNFTLKIRSTKLEDSAMYFCASSDGASYEQYFGPGTRLTVT.

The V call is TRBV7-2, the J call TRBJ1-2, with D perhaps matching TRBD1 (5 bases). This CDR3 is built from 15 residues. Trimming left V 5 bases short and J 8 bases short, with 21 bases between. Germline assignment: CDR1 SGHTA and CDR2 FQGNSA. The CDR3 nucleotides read TGTGCCAGCAGCCTGGGGGGGAACTCATATGGCGGCTACACCTTC. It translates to CASSLGGNSYGGYTF.

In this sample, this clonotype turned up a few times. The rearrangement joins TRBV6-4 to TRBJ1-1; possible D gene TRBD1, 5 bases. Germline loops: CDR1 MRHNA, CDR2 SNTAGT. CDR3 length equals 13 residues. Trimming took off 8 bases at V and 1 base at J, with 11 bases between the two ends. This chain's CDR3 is CASRRTTNTEAFF. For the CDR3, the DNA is TGTGCCAGCCGGAGGACAACGAACACTGAAGCTTTCTTT.